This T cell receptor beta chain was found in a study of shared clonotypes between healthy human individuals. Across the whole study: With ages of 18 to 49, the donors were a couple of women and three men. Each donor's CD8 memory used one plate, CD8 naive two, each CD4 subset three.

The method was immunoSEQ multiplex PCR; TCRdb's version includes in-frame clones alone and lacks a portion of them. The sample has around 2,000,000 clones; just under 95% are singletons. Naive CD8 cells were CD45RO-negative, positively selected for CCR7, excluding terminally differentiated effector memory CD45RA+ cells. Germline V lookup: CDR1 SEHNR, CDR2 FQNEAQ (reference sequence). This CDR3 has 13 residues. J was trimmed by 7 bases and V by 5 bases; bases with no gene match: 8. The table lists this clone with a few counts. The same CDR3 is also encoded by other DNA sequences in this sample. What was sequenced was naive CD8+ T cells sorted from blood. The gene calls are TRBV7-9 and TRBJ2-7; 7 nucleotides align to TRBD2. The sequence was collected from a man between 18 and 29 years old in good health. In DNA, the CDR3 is TGTGCCAGCAGCCCCAATCTGGGGGGGGAGCAGTACTTC. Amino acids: CASSPNLGGEQYF.